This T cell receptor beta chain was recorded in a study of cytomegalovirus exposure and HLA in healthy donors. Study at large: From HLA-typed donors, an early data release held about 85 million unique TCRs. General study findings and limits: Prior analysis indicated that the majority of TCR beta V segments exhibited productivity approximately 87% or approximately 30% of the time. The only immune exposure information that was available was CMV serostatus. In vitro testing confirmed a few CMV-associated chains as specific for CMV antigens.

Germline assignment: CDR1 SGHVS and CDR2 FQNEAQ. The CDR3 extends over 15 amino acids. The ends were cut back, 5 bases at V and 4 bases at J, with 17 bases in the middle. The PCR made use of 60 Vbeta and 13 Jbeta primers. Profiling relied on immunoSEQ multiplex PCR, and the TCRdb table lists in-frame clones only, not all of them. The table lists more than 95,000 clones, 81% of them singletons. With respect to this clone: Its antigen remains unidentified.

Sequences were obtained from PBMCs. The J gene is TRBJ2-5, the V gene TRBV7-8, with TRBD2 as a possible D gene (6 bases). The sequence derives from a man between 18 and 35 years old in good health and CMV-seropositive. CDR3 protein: CASSPEYEGGETQYF. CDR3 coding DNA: TGTGCCAGCAGCCCAGAGTACGAGGGAGGAGAGACCCAGTACTTC.